This is a list of T cell receptor beta chains from one sample in a study of cytomegalovirus exposure and HLA in healthy donors. TCRdb's copy holds only in-frame clones and misses some; the assay was immunoSEQ multiplex PCR. Among 200,000 to 250,000 clones listed, approximately 90% were seen once. The sequenced sample consisted of PBMCs. These receptor sequences come from a man aged 18-30 years in good health and CMV-seronegative. Both conserved end residues are part of each CDR3. D genes are given only for firm matches. Size is omitted from some rows. Given values are once, few, many or a class for expanded clones.

TRBJ2-7	TRBV4-1	TRBD1	.	TGCGCCAGCAGCGCTCGGACAGGGGGCCCCTACGAGCAGTACTTC	CASSARTGGPYEQYF
TRBJ2-1	TRBV28	TRBD2	.	TGTGCCAGCAGTTCCCCACTAGCGCCTAAGGCCTACAATGAGCAGTTCTTC	CASSSPLAPKAYNEQFF
TRBJ2-1	TRBV2	.	.	TGTGCCAGCAGTGAAACGGAGGGTGAAGCAAAGAACAATGAGCAGTTCTTC	CASSETEGEAKNNEQFF
TRBJ2-1	TRBV4-3	.	.	TGCGCCAGCAGCCAACAGGGCCGCTTATACAATGAGCAGTTCTTC	CASSQQGRLYNEQFF
TRBJ1-1	TRBV19	TRBD1	once	TGTGCCAGTAGTAGGACAGGGAGAACTGAAGCTTTCTTT	CASSRTGRTEAFF
TRBJ1-6	TRBV19	TRBD1	.	TGTGCCAGTAGTTCCCGACAGGGTGCGACCCTCCACTTT	CASSSRQGATLHF
TRBJ1-2	TRBV20-1	.	.	TGCAGTGCTAGAGATGCCGGGTACACCTTC	CSARDAGYTF
TRBJ1-6	TRBV28	TRBD1	.	TGTGCCAGCAGTTTACTGTCCGGGACAGGCTATAATTCACCCCTCCACTTT	CASSLLSGTGYNSPLHF
TRBJ1-5	TRBV7-9	TRBD1	.	TGTGCCAGCAGCCGGACAGGTTTCAATCAGCCCCAGCATTTT	CASSRTGFNQPQHF
TRBJ1-2	TRBV6-1	TRBD1	.	TGTGCCTGCCAGGGGGCATGGGACTATGGCTACACCTTC	CACQGAWDYGYTF
TRBJ2-1	TRBV27	TRBD2	.	TGTGCCAGCAGTCCAAGGGGACTAGCGGGAGGGCCACGTTTCAATGAGCAGTTCTTC	CASSPRGLAGGPRFNEQFF
TRBJ2-1	TRBV6-6	TRBD1	.	TGTGCCAGCAGTTACGGGACAGGGGCCACCAATGAGCAGTTCTTC	CASSYGTGATNEQFF
TRBJ1-2	TRBV7-2	.	.	TGTGCCAGCAGCTTAAATGGGCCGGGGGGCAGAGGCTACACCTTC	CASSLNGPGGRGYTF
TRBJ2-7	TRBV5-5	TRBD2	.	TGTGCCAGCAGCCTTCGGCTAGCGGGGACCTACGAGCAGTACTTC	CASSLRLAGTYEQYF
TRBJ1-2	TRBV5-1	TRBD1	.	TGCGCCAGCAGCCGCGAACCGCAGACAGGGGACTATGGCTACACCTTC	CASSREPQTGDYGYTF
TRBJ2-1	TRBV5-1	TRBD2	once	TGCGCCAGCAGCTCCCCCCGGAGACTAGCGGGAGTAGGGTACAATGAGCAGTTCTTC	CASSSPRRLAGVGYNEQFF
TRBJ2-1	TRBV5-1	.	.	TGCGCCAGCAGCTTGGTTCCCCACAGGGAAGGGGAGCAGTTCTTC	CASSLVPHREGEQFF
TRBJ2-2	TRBV21-1	.	.	TGTGCCAGCAGCAAAGTGGGACTAGCGGGGGCTTCGAACACCGGGGAGCTGTTTTTT	CASSKVGLAGASNTGELFF
TRBJ1-2	TRBV4-2	.	.	TGTGCCAGCAGCCGAGACAGAAACTATGGCTACACCTTC	CASSRDRNYGYTF
TRBJ2-7	TRBV25-1	.	few	TGTGCCAGCAGTCAGGGCTACGAGCAGTACTTC	CASSQGYEQYF
TRBJ1-6	TRBV2	.	once	TGTGCCAGCAGCCGCGGGGTTAATAATTCACCCCTCCACTTT	CASSRGVNNSPLHF
TRBJ1-1	TRBV28	TRBD1	.	TGTGCCAGCAGCATACCGGGACAGGGGAGGACTGAAGCTTTCTTT	CASSIPGQGRTEAFF
TRBJ2-2	TRBV29-1	.	.	TGCAGCGTAAGGGACGCCGGGAGCGGGGAGCTGTTTTTT	CSVRDAGSGELFF
TRBJ2-2	TRBV4-3	TRBD2	.	TGCGCCAGCAGCCAAGAACGGGGGGTCGGGGAGCTGTTTTTT	CASSQERGVGELFF
TRBJ2-2	TRBV11-2	TRBD2	.	TGTGCCATCACCAAGCGGGGGGCCGGGGAGCTGTTTTTT	CAITKRGAGELFF
TRBJ1-3	TRBV4-2	.	.	TGTGCCAGCAGCCAAGATAGCAGGGCCCGGGTAGGTGGAAACACCATATATTTT	CASSQDSRARVGGNTIYF
TRBJ2-7	TRBV7-8	.	.	TGTGCCAGCAGCTTAATGCTAGCATCCTACGAGCAGTACTTC	CASSLMLASYEQYF
TRBJ2-3	TRBV2	.	.	TGTGCCAGCAGTGAATGGGGCTTCTCCGAAGTGGATACGCAGTATTTT	CASSEWGFSEVDTQYF
TRBJ2-3	TRBV28	.	.	TGTGCCAGCAGCTCTAATAGCGGCACAGATACGCAGTATTTT	CASSSNSGTDTQYF
TRBJ2-4	TRBV19	.	.	TGTGCCAGTAGTCCCAGGGAAGCCAAAAACATTCAGTACTTC	CASSPREAKNIQYF
TRBJ2-7	TRBV9	TRBD1	.	TGTGCCAGCAGCGTCGATCCCGGGACAGGGGGCTACGAGCAGTACTTC	CASSVDPGTGGYEQYF
TRBJ2-6	TRBV2	.	.	TGTGCCAGCACCCTCGAGGGGGCCAACGTCCTGACTTTC	CASTLEGANVLTF
TRBJ2-3	TRBV19	TRBD2	once	TGTGCCAGTAGTAAGAGGACTAGCGGGGGGGCCAGAGATACGCAGTATTTT	CASSKRTSGGARDTQYF
TRBJ2-2	TRBV5-4	.	.	TGTGCCAGCAGCCATTTGAGAGGGATGGGCGGGGAGCTGTTTTTT	CASSHLRGMGGELFF